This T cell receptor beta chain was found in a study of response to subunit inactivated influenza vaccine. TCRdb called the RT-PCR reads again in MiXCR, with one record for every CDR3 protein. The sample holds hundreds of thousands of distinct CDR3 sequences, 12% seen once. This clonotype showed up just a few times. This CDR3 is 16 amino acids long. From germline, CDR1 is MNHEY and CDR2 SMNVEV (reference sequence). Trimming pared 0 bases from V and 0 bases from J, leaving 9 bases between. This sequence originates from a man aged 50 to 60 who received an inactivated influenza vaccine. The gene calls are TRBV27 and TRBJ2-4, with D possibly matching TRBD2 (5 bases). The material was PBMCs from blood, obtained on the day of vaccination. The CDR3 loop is CASSLSTSLAKNIQYF. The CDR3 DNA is TGTGCCAGCAGTTTATCCACTAGTTTAGCCAAAAACATTCAGTACTTC.